This section outlines one T cell receptor beta chain sequence together with its context. The sample belongs to a study of blood T cells in healthy people across ages. The use of a sample-barcoded 5' primer and a J-beta primer mix characterized a second PCR of roughly 7 to 12 cycles. A single record per CDR3 protein comes from TCRdb applying MiXCR to the 5' RACE reads. The sample lists around 2 million distinct CDR3 sequences, roughly two fifths seen once, with 20% to 25% in the top ten. This receptor was taken from a human donor in good health. Specimen: blood.

Written as DNA, the CDR3 is TGTGCCAGCAGCGTAGCCCGGGACAGCTTAAACACTGAAGCTTTCTTT. Translating gives CASSVARDSLNTEAFF. This chain links TRBV9 with TRBJ1-1; 7 bases fit TRBD1. CDR1 is SGDLS and CDR2 is YYNGEE in the germline V gene. This CDR3 is 16 amino acids long. J was trimmed by 2 bases and V by 0 bases; bases with no gene match: 7.